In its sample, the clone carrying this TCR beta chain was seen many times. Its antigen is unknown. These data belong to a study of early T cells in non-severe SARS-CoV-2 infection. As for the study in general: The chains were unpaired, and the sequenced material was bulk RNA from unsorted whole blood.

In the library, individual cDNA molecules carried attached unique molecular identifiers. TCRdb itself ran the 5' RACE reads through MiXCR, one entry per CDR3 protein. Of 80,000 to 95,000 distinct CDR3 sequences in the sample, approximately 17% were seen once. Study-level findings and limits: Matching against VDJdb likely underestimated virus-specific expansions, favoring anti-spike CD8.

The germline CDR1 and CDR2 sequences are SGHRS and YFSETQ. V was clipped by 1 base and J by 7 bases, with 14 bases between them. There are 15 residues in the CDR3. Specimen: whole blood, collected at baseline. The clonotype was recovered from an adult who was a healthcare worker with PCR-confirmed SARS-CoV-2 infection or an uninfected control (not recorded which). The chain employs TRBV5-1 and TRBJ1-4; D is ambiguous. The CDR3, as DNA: TGCGCCAGCAGCTTGATGGGATCCGGAGGTGAAAAACTGTTTTTT. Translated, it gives CASSLMGSGGEKLFF.